One sample yielded the 30 T cell receptor beta chains listed below, sequenced in a study of blood T cells in healthy people across ages. With a J-beta primer mix and a sample-barcoded 5' primer, a second PCR ran about 6 to 11 cycles. Each CDR3 protein is one row after TCRdb ran MiXCR on the 5' RACE reads. The sample lists around 970,000 distinct CDR3 sequences, 51% seen once, with about 21% in the top ten. Sequenced input: blood. The source is a woman aged 55-70 years in good health.

The chain recombines TRBV6-4 with TRBJ2-3; no reliable D call. The CDR3 has 14 residues. Trimming shortened V by 4 bases and J by 2 bases, and 10 bases separated the two germline ends. Germline lookup yields CDR1 MRHNA and CDR2 SNTAGT. This CDR3 reads CASSANQPTDTQYF. The CDR3 DNA reads as TGTGCCAGCAGTGCTAATCAACCCACAGATACGCAGTATTTT.

The chain couples TRBV15 to TRBJ2-3; D is uncertain. The CDR3 extends over 19 amino acids. Trimming removed 0 bases at V and 0 bases at J, with 19 bases between. The germline V gene encodes CDR1 LNHNV and CDR2 YYDKDF (reference sequence). CDR3 in DNA: TGTGCCACCAGCAGAGATCTGGGATCCGGGCCTCCTAGCACAGATACGCAGTATTTT. Amino acids: CATSRDLGSGPPSTDTQYF.

The rearrangement joins TRBV12-3 or TRBV12-4 to TRBJ2-5, with unresolved D. V lost 1 base to trimming and J lost 5 bases, with 11 bases between them. The CDR3 totals 14 residues. For the CDR3, the DNA is TGTGCCAGCAGTTTAGGACCCCCGCTGGAGACCCAGTACTTC. The encoded protein is CASSLGPPLETQYF.

The rearrangement uses TRBV7-2 and TRBJ2-4, with D tentatively TRBD2 (8 bases). The CDR3 has 15 amino acids. Germline CDR1 SGHTA, CDR2 FQGNSA. Trimming pared 0 bases from V and 13 bases from J, leaving 19 bases between. CDR3 coding DNA: TGTGCCAGCAGCTTAGCCTTTAGCGGGGCAGGGGGGCAGTACTTC. Translating it yields CASSLAFSGAGGQYF.

This rearrangement joins TRBV20-1 to TRBJ2-3, with D uncertain. The germline V and J ends were trimmed by 3 bases and 0 bases, with 13 bases remaining between them. This CDR3 has 15 amino acids. CDR1 and CDR2 (germline): DFQATT, SNEGSKA (reference sequence). CDR3: CSASRSDPSTDTQYF. The DNA of the CDR3 is TGCAGTGCTAGTCGGAGCGACCCTAGCACAGATACGCAGTATTTT.

This rearrangement joins TRBV11-2 to TRBJ2-1, with D hard to call. V was trimmed by 6 bases and J by 8 bases, leaving 8 bases between them. The CDR3 has 11 residues. Germline assignment: CDR1 SGHAT and CDR2 FQNNGV. The CDR3 protein is CASRRSDEQFF. DNA of the CDR3: TGTGCCAGCAGGAGATCGGATGAGCAGTTCTTC.

V and J are TRBV6-5 and TRBJ2-7; 8 bases fit TRBD2. The trim removed 6 bases at V and 8 bases at J, leaving 12 bases unmatched. Germline V gene lookup returns CDR1 MNHEY and CDR2 SVGAGI. The CDR3 has 14 residues. The CDR3 spells CASRPAGGNFQQYF. CDR3 nucleotide sequence: TGTGCCAGCAGGCCTGCGGGAGGTAATTTCCAGCAGTACTTC.

V is TRBV28 and J is TRBJ2-7, with D unclear. The CDR3 runs 14 residues. Trimming left V 7 bases short and J 0 bases short, with 13 bases between. Germline loops: CDR1 MDHEN, CDR2 SYDVKM. CDR3 sequence: CASTQFGISYEQYF. DNA of the CDR3: TGTGCCAGCACCCAGTTTGGCATCTCCTACGAGCAGTACTTC.

J is TRBJ1-2 and V is TRBV6-1, with 7 bases aligning to TRBD1. With V trimmed by 6 bases and J by 0 bases, 13 bases remained unmatched. This CDR3 is 17 amino acids long. From germline, CDR1 is MNHNS and CDR2 SASEGT. The CDR3, as DNA: TGTGCCAGCAGCCCAGGCGTTGGGACAGAAACTAACTATGGCTACACCTTC. This translates into CASSPGVGTETNYGYTF.

The chain combines TRBV7-2 with TRBJ2-7, with 10 bases fitting TRBD2. Near its end, the DNA agrees better with TRBJ2-4, so the J call may be wrong. The CDR3 length is 16 residues. The germline V gene encodes CDR1 SGHTA and CDR2 FQGNSA. The CDR3 loop is CASSPQTSGFGNIQYF. The CDR3, as DNA: TGTGCCAGCAGCCCCCAGACTAGCGGGTTTGGGAACATTCAGTACTTC.

This clonotype was recorded at least ten times. The genes are TRBV29-1 and TRBJ2-1; 7 nucleotides line up with TRBD2. V was clipped by 4 bases and J by 4 bases; unmatched bases: 7. The CDR3 has 14 residues. Germline-derived CDR1 and CDR2 are SQVTM and ANQGSEA. The CDR3, as DNA: TGCAGCGTTGCCGGCGGGAGCCGATACAATGAGCAGTTCTTC. This codes for CSVAGGSRYNEQFF.

Comments on this clonotype: One junction end disagrees with the germline gene, perhaps due to a read error. This chain uses TRBV11-2 with TRBJ1-6, with a weak D call TRBD1 (6 bases). Per the germline V gene, CDR1 is SGHAT and CDR2 is FQNNGV. The CDR3 covers 17 residues. The CDR3 DNA reads as TGCGCCAGCAGCCGCTGGACAGTTCATCTTGAGGACTCACCCCTCCACTTT. This sequence encodes CASSRWTVHLEDSPLHF.

This clonotype was detected a few times. The chain is built from TRBV5-4 and TRBJ2-7, with D possibly TRBD2 on 7 matching bases. The V and J ends lost 4 bases and 3 bases respectively, with 17 bases between them. The CDR3 is made up of 15 amino acids. CDR1 and CDR2 from the germline V gene are SGHNT and YYREEE (reference sequence). CDR3 protein: CASSPERDNLYEQYF. CDR3 DNA sequence: TGTGCCAGCAGCCCCGAGCGGGACAACCTCTACGAGCAGTACTTC.

The sample holds many counts of this clonotype. CDR3 DNA sequence: TGCAGCGTTGAGACTAGCGATTACACAGATACGCAGTATTTT. As protein: CSVETSDYTDTQYF. The chain combines TRBV29-1 with TRBJ2-3; 8 bases line up with TRBD2. Germline V lookup: CDR1 SQVTM, CDR2 ANQGSEA. The junction had 4 bases not matched to a gene; V was cut back by 3 bases and J by 2 bases. The CDR3 is 14 amino acids.

There are a few counts of this clonotype. This sequence joins TRBV9 and TRBJ2-7; D uncertain. Deletions cut 4 bases from V and 0 bases from J, with 17 bases between. The CDR3 consists of 16 residues. Germline V gene lookup returns CDR1 SGDLS and CDR2 YYNGEE. The CDR3 protein is CASSSWTAATSYEQYF. DNA for the CDR3: TGTGCCAGCAGCTCGTGGACGGCTGCCACCTCCTACGAGCAGTACTTC.

This clonotype was picked up a small number of times. The chain is built from TRBV5-1 and TRBJ2-7; D is possibly TRBD1 or TRBD2 (6 bases each). This CDR3 has 17 residues. Trimming removed 4 bases from V and 3 bases from J, with 23 bases in between. CDR1 and CDR2 from the germline V gene are SGHRS and YFSETQ. The CDR3 DNA follows: TGCGCCAGCAGCCCTCCCCTCGGGGGCCACCAATTCTACGAGCAGTACTTC. Translation gives CASSPPLGGHQFYEQYF.

The genes are TRBV6-5 and TRBJ1-1, with no clear D. The CDR3 runs 13 residues. Germline CDR1 MNHEY, CDR2 SVGAGI. The V end lost 2 bases, the J end lost 7 bases, and 11 bases lay between the germline ends. The CDR3, as DNA: TGTGCCAGCAGTTACCCGGAAGGAGGTGAAGCTTTCTTT. Translated: CASSYPEGGEAFF.

The V gene is TRBV6-1, the J gene TRBJ1-1; D possibly corresponds to TRBD1 (5 bases). CDR1 is MNHNS and CDR2 is SASEGT in the germline V gene. This CDR3 spans 13 amino acids. V was cut by 5 bases and J by 5 bases, with 12 bases left in between. DNA of the CDR3: TGTGCCAGCAGTCGGGGGGTGGAAACTGAAGCTTTCTTT. Translated, it gives CASSRGVETEAFF.

This sequence joins TRBV6-5 and TRBJ2-3; maybe TRBD2 (5 bases). The CDR3 consists of 13 residues. Trimming took off 8 bases at V and 0 bases at J, with 9 bases between the two ends. The germline V gene encodes CDR1 MNHEY and CDR2 SVGAGI. In DNA, the CDR3 is TGTGCCAGCGGTAGGACTAGCACAGATACGCAGTATTTT. Protein product: CASGRTSTDTQYF.

The chain employs TRBV9 and TRBJ2-7; 13 bases agree with TRBD2. Germline V gene lookup returns CDR1 SGDLS and CDR2 YYNGEE. V lost 3 bases and J lost 5; bases outside the gene matches: 5. The CDR3 is 15 amino acids. The DNA for the CDR3 is TGTGCCAGCAGCGGTCGACTAGCGGGAGGTAACGAGCAGTACTTC. Translating gives CASSGRLAGGNEQYF.

The V call is TRBV7-9, the J call TRBJ2-3; D perhaps matches TRBD2 (6 bases). The CDR3 sequence is 13 residues long. V was pared by 6 bases and J by 7 bases, with 14 bases between. CDR1 is SEHNR and CDR2 is FQNEAQ in the germline V gene (reference sequence). The CDR3 region is CASRAGTVHTQYF. The CDR3 region has the DNA TGTGCCAGCAGAGCCGGGACTGTCCATACGCAGTATTTT.

This chain joins TRBV6-2 or TRBV6-3 and TRBJ2-1, with 7 bases identical to TRBD2. V lost 2 bases, J lost 6 bases, and 7 bases stayed unmatched. CDR3 length: 15 residues. The germline gives CDR1 MNHEY, CDR2 SVGEGT. The CDR3 protein is CASSYPGTTGNEQFF. CDR3 coding DNA: TGTGCCAGCAGTTACCCCGGGACTACGGGCAATGAGCAGTTCTTC.

This clonotype was seen just once. The CDR3 loop reads CASSHFYGQHPSNTEAFF. CDR3 nucleotide sequence: TGCGCCAGCAGCCACTTCTACGGACAGCATCCCTCGAACACTGAAGCTTTCTTT. V usage is TRBV4-1 and J usage is TRBJ1-1; D possibly corresponds to TRBD1 (6 bases). The CDR3 consists of 18 residues. Germline CDR1 is MGHRA and CDR2 is YSYEKL. The germline V and J ends were trimmed by 3 bases and 1 base, with 21 bases remaining between them.

This chain links TRBV5-5 with TRBJ2-7; D could derive from TRBD1 or TRBD2 (6 bases each). The ends were cut back, 2 bases at V and 3 bases at J, with 18 bases in the middle. There are 16 residues in the CDR3. Germline values: CDR1 SGHKS, CDR2 YYEKEE (reference sequence). As DNA, the CDR3 is TGTGCCAGCAGCTTTTCCAGGGGCGGGGCCGACTACGAGCAGTACTTC. As protein: CASSFSRGGADYEQYF.

This clonotype turned up a few times. The chain uses TRBV6-5 and TRBJ2-5; the match to TRBD2 covers 13 bases. CDR1 and CDR2 from the germline V gene are MNHEY and SVGAGI. This CDR3 has 20 residues. V was pared by 2 bases and J by 1 base, with 13 bases of the junction left unmatched. CDR3 in DNA: TGTGCCAGCAGTTACCGGGTACTGAGACTAGCGGGAGGTACCCAAGAGACCCAGTACTTC. Its protein is CASSYRVLRLAGGTQETQYF.

This chain connects TRBV25-1 to TRBJ2-1, with a tentative D call TRBD2 (5 bases). The CDR3 sequence is 16 residues long. Trimming cost V 1 base and J 4 bases, with 14 bases left between them. Germline assignment: CDR1 MGHDK and CDR2 SYGVNS. CDR3 amino acids: CASSEFGTGSYNEQFF. Here the CDR3 DNA reads TGTGCCAGCAGTGAATTTGGAACGGGAAGTTACAATGAGCAGTTCTTC.

The J gene is TRBJ2-7, the V gene TRBV27, with D perhaps matching TRBD1 (5 bases). Germline V CDR1 and CDR2: MNHEY, SMNVEV (reference sequence). This CDR3 is 16 amino acids long. The V end lost 5 bases, the J end lost 2 bases, and 19 bases lay between the germline ends. CDR3 protein: CASSPRLGRGTYEQYF. DNA for the CDR3: TGTGCCAGCAGTCCCCGGTTGGGGCGAGGAACCTACGAGCAGTACTTC.

This chain connects TRBV20-1 to TRBJ1-1; tentatively, D is TRBD1 (6 bases). This CDR3 is 14 amino acids long. The V gene's germline CDR1 is DFQATT and CDR2 SNEGSKA (reference sequence). CDR3 region: CSSIRQPGATEAFF. The CDR3 DNA follows: TGCAGCTCTATACGACAGCCAGGGGCCACTGAAGCTTTCTTT.

The chain uses TRBV4-2 and TRBJ2-4, with TRBD2 matching 7 bases. The DNA end favors TRBJ2-7, so the J call may be wrong. The CDR3 has 16 residues. Germline V CDR1 and CDR2: LGHNA, YNFKEQ. For the CDR3, the DNA is TGTGCCGGCTCCCACCTGGGTGGCGGGAGCTCCTACGAGCAGTACTTC. Protein product: CAGSHLGGGSSYEQYF.

This clonotype has more than one count but fewer than ten. The chain joins TRBV5-1 to TRBJ2-3, with TRBD2 identical over 8 bases. The CDR3 covers 16 residues. J was trimmed by 6 bases and V by 0 bases; bases with no gene match: 9. In germline, CDR1 is SGHRS, CDR2 YFSETQ. CDR3 bases: TGCGCCAGCAGCTTGGCTTCCGCGGGAGGATTCGATACGCAGTATTTT. Translating gives CASSLASAGGFDTQYF. The complete variable domain, with remaining parts taken from reference TRBV5-1 and TRBJ2-3, reads KAGVTQTPRYLIKTRGQQVTLSCSPISGHRSVSWYQQTPGQGLQFLFEYFSETQRNKGNFPGRFSGRQFSNSRSEMNVSTLELGDSALYLCASSLASAGGFDTQYFGPGTRLTVL.